The 20 T cell receptor delta chains below all came from one sample that was sequenced in a study of gamma-delta chains in newborns, infants, children. TCRdb reprocessed the reads through CATT. The table has 9,200 or so delta-chain clones, about 23% seen once. Sequences were obtained from blood. These TCRs come from a child who was a newborn, infant or young child, either healthy, febrile or measles-vaccinated (not recorded which).

The genes are TRDV1 and TRDJ1; 10 bases match TRDD3. Trimming took 2 bases from V and 0 from J; bases not matched to a gene: 15. Germline V CDR1 and CDR2: TSWWSYY, QGS. The CDR3 has 20 amino acids. CDR3 loop: CALGERRPYWGIPYTDKLIF. The DNA for the CDR3 is TGTGCTCTTGGGGAAAGACGTCCATACTGGGGGATCCCGTACACCGATAAACTCATCTTT.

This clone came up a few times. Different DNA sequences within this sample yield the same CDR3. This chain joins TRDV2 and TRDJ2; 9 bases line up with TRDD3. The CDR3 runs to 20 residues. V gave up 0 bases and J gave up 4 bases; unmatched junction bases: 17. Germline CDR1 and CDR2: GEAIGNYY and EKD. The CDR3 is CACDTVESSVLGDETAQLFF. As DNA, the CDR3 is TGTGCCTGTGACACCGTGGAGTCCTCCGTACTGGGGGACGAGACAGCACAACTCTTCTTT.

Details on this clone: This could be a read error, since a much larger clone is one nucleotide away. This chain links TRDV2 with TRDJ1; 12 bases line up with TRDD3. The CDR3 is 18 residues long. Germline CDR1 and CDR2: GEAIGNYY and EKD. V lost 2 bases to trimming and J lost 1 base; unmatched junction nucleotides: 10. This CDR3 reads CACDNRTGGYSVTDKLIF. The CDR3 nucleotides read TGTGCCTGTGACAATCGCACTGGGGGATACTCCGTCACCGATAAACTCATCTTT.

Points on this clone: Other DNA sequences in this specimen translate into the identical CDR3. The chain combines TRDV2 with TRDJ1; 9 nucleotides align to TRDD3. CDR3 size: 15 residues. From germline, CDR1 is GEAIGNYY and CDR2 EKD. Trimming at V came to 1 base and at J to 3 bases, leaving 5 bases not matched to a gene. CDR3 sequence: CACDTLGIRSDKLIF. The CDR3 DNA is TGTGCCTGTGACACTTTGGGGATACGTTCCGATAAACTCATCTTT.

The gene calls are TRDV2 and TRDJ1, with D possibly TRDD2 on 9 matching bases. CDR3 length: 20 residues. Germline lookup yields CDR1 GEAIGNYY and CDR2 EKD. Trimming took off 7 bases at V and 0 bases at J, with 32 bases between the two ends. The CDR3 sequence: CACDGLPTRGIGNNTDKLIF. CDR3 bases: TGTGCCTGCGACGGCCTTCCTACTCGGGGGATAGGAAACAACACCGATAAACTCATCTTT.

The V gene is TRDV1, the J gene TRDJ4; 9 bases match TRDD3. CDR3 length: 20 amino acids. From germline, CDR1 is TSWWSYY and CDR2 QGS. The ends lost 0 bases at V and 6 bases at J; junction bases unmatched: 23. The CDR3 reads CALGELLSDRGYAYIRTLIF. The CDR3 DNA reads TGTGCTCTTGGGGAACTTCTTTCGGATCGGGGATACGCGTATATTCGAACCCTGATCTTT.

The chain recombines TRDV2 with TRDJ1; the D gene is possibly TRDD3 (5 bases). Trimming pared 3 bases from V and 1 base from J, leaving 14 bases between. The CDR3 length is 15 residues. In germline, CDR1 is GEAIGNYY, CDR2 EKD. CDR3: CACDPLEDSTDKLIF. The CDR3 DNA reads as TGTGCCTGTGACCCACTGGAGGACAGCACCGATAAACTCATCTTT.

This clone was counted between two and nine times. This chain joins TRDV1 and TRDJ1; D is perhaps TRDD3 (6 bases). Germline V gene sequence: CDR1 TSWWSYY, CDR2 QGS. The CDR3 extends over 20 amino acids. V lost 0 bases, J lost 0 bases, and 23 bases lay in between. In DNA, the CDR3 is TGTGCTCTTGGGGAACTGTCCCTACTTCTTAGGGGGAGCTACACCGATAAACTCATCTTT. It specifies CALGELSLLLRGSYTDKLIF.

This clone was detected only a few times. This chain joins TRAV29/DV5 and TRDJ1, with D possibly matching TRDD3 (6 bases). Germline V gene data show CDR1 as NSMFDY and CDR2 as ISSIKDK. Trimming removed 4 bases from V and 0 bases from J, with 22 bases in between. This CDR3 has 17 amino acids. In DNA form, the CDR3 reads TGTGCAGCATCGTCCCCGGGGGAACCGCCGTACACCGATAAACTCATCTTT. It codes for CAASSPGEPPYTDKLIF.

This clone was detected a few times. Other DNA variants within this sample encode the same CDR3. This chain connects TRDV2 to TRDJ3, with TRDD3 matching over 9 bases. Germline-derived CDR1 and CDR2 are GEAIGNYY and EKD. V trimming: 0 bases; J trimming: 1 base; junction bases outside the gene matches: 3. The CDR3 contains 18 residues. The CDR3 loop reads CACDTGGYRSWDTRQMFF. CDR3 nucleotide sequence: TGTGCCTGTGACACCGGGGGATACAGGTCCTGGGACACCCGACAGATGTTTTTC.

About this clone: A read error may account for a junction end that differs from germline. The CDR3 sequence: CALGDRGCIIVLGGTDKLIF. CDR3 DNA: TGTGCCCTTGGGGATCGCGGCTGCATTATCGTACTGGGGGGTACCGATAAACTCATCTTT. This chain links TRDV1 with TRDJ1; the match to TRDD3 covers 8 bases. Germline CDR1 is TSWWSYY and CDR2 is QGS. CDR3 length: 20 residues.

This clone turned up a few times. The chain carries TRDV2 and TRDJ3, with 11 bases aligning to TRDD3. Germline V gene data show CDR1 as GEAIGNYY and CDR2 as EKD. V dropped 0 bases and J dropped 1; count of bases not matched to a gene: 10. This CDR3 comprises 21 residues. CDR3 sequence reads: CACDTVVGDTQTSWDTRQMFF. The CDR3 region has the DNA TGTGCCTGTGACACCGTGGTGGGGGATACGCAAACTTCCTGGGACACCCGACAGATGTTTTTC.

Turning to this clone: Within the sample, other DNA sequences also encode this same CDR3. The V and J genes are TRDV2 and TRDJ1, with D perhaps matching TRDD3 (5 bases). Trimming left V 0 bases short and J 0 bases short, with 10 bases between. The germline CDR1 and CDR2 sequences are GEAIGNYY and EKD. CDR3 length: 15 residues. The CDR3 DNA reads as TGTGCCTGTGACACCGTAGGGATCTACACCGATAAACTCATCTTT. As protein: CACDTVGIYTDKLIF.

This chain joins TRDV1 and TRDJ1, with 8 bases identical to TRDD3. Trimming removed 1 base from V and 2 bases from J; junction bases left unmatched: 24. Germline CDR1 is TSWWSYY and CDR2 is QGS. This CDR3 is 22 amino acids long. CDR3 nucleotides: TGTGCTCTTGGGGAACATGTGTACCCCGGGGATACTATGGGGTCATGTACCGATAAACTCATCTTT. Translating gives CALGEHVYPGDTMGSCTDKLIF.

Remarks on this clone: A much more abundant neighbour one base away suggests this may be a read error. The V gene is TRDV2, the J gene TRDJ1; 9 bases match TRDD3. Trimming at V came to 0 bases and at J to 3 bases, leaving 22 bases not matched to a gene. Germline assignment: CDR1 GEAIGNYY and CDR2 EKD. This CDR3 spans 21 amino acids. CDR3 sequence: CACDTVRLPGTGGTDADKLIF. Written as DNA, the CDR3 is TGTGCCTGTGACACCGTGCGTCTACCCGGTACTGGGGGAACCGACGCCGATAAACTCATCTTT.

This clone was recorded a few times. The chain recombines TRDV2 with TRDJ1; 8 positions match TRDD3. Trimming at V came to 2 bases and at J to 0 bases, leaving 16 bases not matched to a gene. There are 19 residues in the CDR3. Germline V gene data show CDR1 as GEAIGNYY and CDR2 as EKD. CDR3 in amino acids: CACDRLPGTGGLNTDKLIF. As DNA, the CDR3 is TGTGCCTGTGACAGACTTCCGGGTACTGGGGGTCTAAACACCGATAAACTCATCTTT.

About this clone: Compared with germline, one end of the junction differs, possibly owing to a read error. This chain joins TRDV2 and TRDJ1; 7 nucleotides align to TRDD3. The CDR3 has 13 residues. Germline V gene data show CDR1 as GEAIGNYY and CDR2 as EKD. The CDR3 is CAGDTWGADKIIF. The CDR3 DNA is TGTGCCGGTGACACCTGGGGGGCCGATAAAATCATCTTT.

This clone was seen a handful of times. The chain has TRDV1 and TRDJ2; 13 bases are a match to TRDD3. The CDR3 loop spans 23 amino acids. From germline, CDR1 is TSWWSYY and CDR2 QGS. V shed 4 bases and J 3 bases; nucleotides not matched to a gene: 23. The CDR3 is CALGASPLNQPYWGIRVTAQLFF. The CDR3 DNA sequence: TGTGCTCTTGGGGCCTCGCCTTTAAACCAGCCTTACTGGGGGATACGCGTGACAGCACAACTCTTCTTT.

A note on this clone: The germline gene is not matched at one end of the junction; a read error may be the cause. The V gene is TRDV2, the J gene TRDJ1; 8 nucleotides align to TRDD3. There are 14 residues in the CDR3. The germline V gene encodes CDR1 GEAIGNYY and CDR2 EKD. The CDR3 DNA reads as TGTGCCCGTGACTCGGTACTGGGGGCCGATAAACTCATCTTT. Translation: CARDSVLGADKLIF.

V gene TRDV2 combines with J gene TRDJ1; TRDD3 aligns across 8 bases. Germline V CDR1 and CDR2: GEAIGNYY, EKD. The J segment lost 0 bases and the V segment lost 0 bases, leaving 14 bases of the junction unmatched. The CDR3 is 19 residues long. The CDR3 coding sequence is TGTGCCTGTGACACCGTGCTGGGGGACCAGAGGAAGTACACCGATAAACTCATCTTT. Translation gives CACDTVLGDQRKYTDKLIF.